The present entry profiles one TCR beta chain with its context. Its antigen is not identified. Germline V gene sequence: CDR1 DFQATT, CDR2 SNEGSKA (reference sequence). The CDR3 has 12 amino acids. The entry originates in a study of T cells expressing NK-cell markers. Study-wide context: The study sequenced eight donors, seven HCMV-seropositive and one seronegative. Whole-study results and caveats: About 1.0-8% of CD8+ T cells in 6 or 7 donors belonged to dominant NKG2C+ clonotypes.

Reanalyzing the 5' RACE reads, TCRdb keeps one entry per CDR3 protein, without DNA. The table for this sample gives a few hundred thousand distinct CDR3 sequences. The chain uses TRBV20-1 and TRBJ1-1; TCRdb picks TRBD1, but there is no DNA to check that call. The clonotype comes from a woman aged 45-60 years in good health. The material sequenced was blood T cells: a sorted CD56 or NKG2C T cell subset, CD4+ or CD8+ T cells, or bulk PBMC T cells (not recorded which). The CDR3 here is CSAERQGTEAFF.